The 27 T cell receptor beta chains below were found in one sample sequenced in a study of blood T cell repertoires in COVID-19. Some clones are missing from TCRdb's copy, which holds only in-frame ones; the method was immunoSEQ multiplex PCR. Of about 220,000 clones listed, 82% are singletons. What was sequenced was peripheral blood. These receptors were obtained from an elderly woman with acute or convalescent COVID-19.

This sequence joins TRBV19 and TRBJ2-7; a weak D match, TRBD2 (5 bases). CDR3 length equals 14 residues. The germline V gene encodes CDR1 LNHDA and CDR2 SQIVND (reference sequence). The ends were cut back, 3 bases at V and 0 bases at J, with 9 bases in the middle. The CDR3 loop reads CASSIGDGSYEQYF. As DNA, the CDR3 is TGTGCCAGTAGTATCGGGGATGGCTCCTACGAGCAGTACTTC.

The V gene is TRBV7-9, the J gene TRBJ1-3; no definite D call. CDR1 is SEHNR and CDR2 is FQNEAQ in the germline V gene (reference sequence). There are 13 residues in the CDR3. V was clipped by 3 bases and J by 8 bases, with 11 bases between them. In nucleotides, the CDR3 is TGTGCCAGCAGCTTTCGGGAACGGGACACCATATATTTT. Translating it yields CASSFRERDTIYF.

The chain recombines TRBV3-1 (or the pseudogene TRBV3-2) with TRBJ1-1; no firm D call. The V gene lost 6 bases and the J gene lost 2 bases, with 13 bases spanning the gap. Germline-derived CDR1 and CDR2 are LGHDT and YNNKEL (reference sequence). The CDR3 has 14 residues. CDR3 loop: CASSQSGSNTEAFF. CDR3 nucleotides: TGTGCCAGCAGTCAATCAGGTTCTAACACTGAAGCTTTCTTT.

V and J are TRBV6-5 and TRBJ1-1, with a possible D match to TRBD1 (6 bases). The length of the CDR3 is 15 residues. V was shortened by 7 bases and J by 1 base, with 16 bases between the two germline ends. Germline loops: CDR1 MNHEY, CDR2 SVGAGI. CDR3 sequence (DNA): TGTGCCAGCACCCCTCCGGGGGGCAGGAACACTGAAGCTTTCTTT. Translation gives CASTPPGGRNTEAFF.

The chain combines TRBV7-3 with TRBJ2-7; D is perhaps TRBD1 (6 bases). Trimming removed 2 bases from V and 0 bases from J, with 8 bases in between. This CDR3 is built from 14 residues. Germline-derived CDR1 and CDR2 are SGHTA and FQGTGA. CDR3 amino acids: CASSLDRSSYEQYF. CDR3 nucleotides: TGTGCCAGCAGCTTAGACAGGTCCTCCTACGAGCAGTACTTC.

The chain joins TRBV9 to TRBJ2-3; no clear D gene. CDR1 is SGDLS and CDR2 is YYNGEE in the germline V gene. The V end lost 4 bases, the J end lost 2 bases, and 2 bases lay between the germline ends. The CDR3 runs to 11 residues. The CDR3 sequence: CASSHTDTQYF. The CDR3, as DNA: TGTGCCAGCAGCCACACAGATACGCAGTATTTT.

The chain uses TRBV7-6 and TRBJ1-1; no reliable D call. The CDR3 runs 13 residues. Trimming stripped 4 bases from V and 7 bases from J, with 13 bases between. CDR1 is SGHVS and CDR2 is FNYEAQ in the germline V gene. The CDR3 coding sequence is TGTGCCAGCAGCTCCCCCCCGGAGGATGAAGCTTTCTTT. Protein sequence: CASSSPPEDEAFF.

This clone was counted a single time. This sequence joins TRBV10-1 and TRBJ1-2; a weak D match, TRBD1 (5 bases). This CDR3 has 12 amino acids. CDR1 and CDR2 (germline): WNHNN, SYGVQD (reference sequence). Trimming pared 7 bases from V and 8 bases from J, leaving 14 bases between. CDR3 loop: CASIGQGLGYTF. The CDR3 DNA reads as TGCGCCAGCATCGGGCAGGGTCTGGGCTACACCTTC.

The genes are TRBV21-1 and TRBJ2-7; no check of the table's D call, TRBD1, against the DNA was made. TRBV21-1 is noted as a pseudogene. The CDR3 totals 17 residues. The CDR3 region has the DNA TGTGCCAGCAGCCTCCGGACAGGGATCAACCAGAGCTACGAGCAGTACTTC. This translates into CASSLRTGINQSYEQYF.

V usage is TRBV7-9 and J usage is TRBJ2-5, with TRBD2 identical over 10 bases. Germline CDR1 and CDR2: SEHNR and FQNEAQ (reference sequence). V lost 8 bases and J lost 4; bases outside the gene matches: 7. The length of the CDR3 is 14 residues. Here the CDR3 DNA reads TGTGCCAGCGCCGAGCGGGGGGGCCGAGAGACCCAGTACTTC. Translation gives CASAERGGRETQYF.

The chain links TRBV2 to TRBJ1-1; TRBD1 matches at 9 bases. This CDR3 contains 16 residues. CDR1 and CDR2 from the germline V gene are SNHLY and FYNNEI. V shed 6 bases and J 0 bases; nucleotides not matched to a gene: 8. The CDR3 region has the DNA TGTGCCAGCAGCCAGGGGGGACAGGGACTGAACACTGAAGCTTTCTTT. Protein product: CASSQGGQGLNTEAFF.

CDR3 bases: TGTGCCAGCCTCAAAAGAGGGAATACTAATGAAAAACTGTTTTTT. This codes for CASLKRGNTNEKLFF. The chain is built from TRBV28 and TRBJ1-4; D uncertain. The V and J ends lost 8 bases and 2 bases respectively, with 15 bases between them. This CDR3 region has 15 residues. Per the germline V gene, CDR1 is MDHEN and CDR2 is SYDVKM. Based on the CDR3 plus reference TRBV28 and TRBJ1-4, the full variable domain is DVKVTQSSRYLVKRTGEKVFLECVQDMDHENMFWYRQDPGLGLRLIYFSYDVKMKEKGDIPEGYSVSREKKERFSLILESASTNQTSMYLCASLKRGNTNEKLFFGSGTQLSVL.

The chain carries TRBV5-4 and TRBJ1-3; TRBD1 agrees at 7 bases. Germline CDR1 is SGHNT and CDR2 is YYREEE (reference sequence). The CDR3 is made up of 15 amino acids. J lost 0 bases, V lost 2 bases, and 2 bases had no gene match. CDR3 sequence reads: CASSLQGYSGNTIYF. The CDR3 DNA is TGTGCCAGCAGCTTACAGGGGTACTCTGGAAACACCATATATTTT. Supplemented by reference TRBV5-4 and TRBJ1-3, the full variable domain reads ETGVTQSPTHLIKTRGQQVTLRCSSQSGHNTVSWYQQALGQGPQFIFQYYREEENGRGNFPPRFSGLQFPNYSSELNVNALELDDSALYLCASSLQGYSGNTIYFGEGSWLTVV.

The CDR3 nucleotides read TGCGCCAGCAGCCCCTCCTCCAGGGGTGAAAAACTGTTTTTT. Amino acids: CASSPSSRGEKLFF. This sequence joins TRBV4-1 and TRBJ1-4, with D maybe TRBD1 (6 bases). Germline CDR1 is MGHRA and CDR2 is YSYEKL. V was shortened by 4 bases and J by 7 bases, with 13 bases between the two germline ends. The CDR3 loop spans 14 amino acids.

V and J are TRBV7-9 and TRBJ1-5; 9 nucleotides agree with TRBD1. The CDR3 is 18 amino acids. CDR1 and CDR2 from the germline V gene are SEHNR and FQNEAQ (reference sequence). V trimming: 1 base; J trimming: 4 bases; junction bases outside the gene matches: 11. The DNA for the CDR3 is TGTGCCAGCAGCTTAGAGAAGGGGACAGGGAAGCTAAATCAGCCCCAGCATTTT. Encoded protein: CASSLEKGTGKLNQPQHF.

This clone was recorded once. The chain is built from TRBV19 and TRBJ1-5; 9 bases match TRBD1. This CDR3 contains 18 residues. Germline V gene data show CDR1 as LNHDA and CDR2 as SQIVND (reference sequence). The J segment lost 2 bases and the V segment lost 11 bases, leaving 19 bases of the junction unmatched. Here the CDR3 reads CAFCTRQGGLVGNQPQHF. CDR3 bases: TGTGCCTTTTGTACGCGACAGGGGGGTTTGGTGGGCAATCAGCCCCAGCATTTT.

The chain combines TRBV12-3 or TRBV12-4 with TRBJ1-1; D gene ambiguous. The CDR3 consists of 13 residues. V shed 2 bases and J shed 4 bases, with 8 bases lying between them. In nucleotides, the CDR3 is TGTGCCAGCAGTTTAACGAGGTTCACTGAAGCTTTCTTT. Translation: CASSLTRFTEAFF.

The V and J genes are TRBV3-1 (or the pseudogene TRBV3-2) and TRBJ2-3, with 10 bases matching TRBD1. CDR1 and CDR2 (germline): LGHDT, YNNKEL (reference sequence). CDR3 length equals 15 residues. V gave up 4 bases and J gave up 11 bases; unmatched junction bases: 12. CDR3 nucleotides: TGTGCCAGCAGCCTGGGACAGGGGTCCGTGATTGGGCAGTATTTT. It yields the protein CASSLGQGSVIGQYF.

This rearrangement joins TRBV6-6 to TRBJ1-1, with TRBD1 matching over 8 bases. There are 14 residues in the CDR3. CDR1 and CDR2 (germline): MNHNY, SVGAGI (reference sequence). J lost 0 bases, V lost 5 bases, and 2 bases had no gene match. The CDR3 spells CASSRTGLNTEAFF. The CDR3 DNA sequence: TGTGCCAGCAGTCGGACAGGGTTGAACACTGAAGCTTTCTTT.

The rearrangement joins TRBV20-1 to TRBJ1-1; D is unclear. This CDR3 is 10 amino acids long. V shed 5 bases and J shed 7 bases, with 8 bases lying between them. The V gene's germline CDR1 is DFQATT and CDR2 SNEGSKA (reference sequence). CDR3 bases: TGCAGTGCTCTAACGATTGAAGCTTTCTTT. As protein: CSALTIEAFF.

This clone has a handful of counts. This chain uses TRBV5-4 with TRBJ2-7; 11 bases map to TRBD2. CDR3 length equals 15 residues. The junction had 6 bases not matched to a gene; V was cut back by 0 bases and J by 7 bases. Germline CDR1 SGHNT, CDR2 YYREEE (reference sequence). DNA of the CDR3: TGTGCCAGCAGCTTGGGGACTAGCGGGCCGGGGGAGCAGTACTTC. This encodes CASSLGTSGPGEQYF.

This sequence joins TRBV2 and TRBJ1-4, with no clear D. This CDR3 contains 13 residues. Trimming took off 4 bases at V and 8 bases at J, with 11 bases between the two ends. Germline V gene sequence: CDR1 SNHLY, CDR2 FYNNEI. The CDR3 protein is CASSGIGREKLFF. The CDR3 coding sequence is TGTGCCAGCAGTGGTATAGGGAGGGAAAAACTGTTTTTT.

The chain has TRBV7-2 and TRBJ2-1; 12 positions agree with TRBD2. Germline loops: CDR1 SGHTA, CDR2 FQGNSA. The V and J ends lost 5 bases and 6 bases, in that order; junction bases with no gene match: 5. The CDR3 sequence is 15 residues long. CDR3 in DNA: TGTGCCAGCAGCCCAACTAGCGGGGGGTTCAATGAGCAGTTCTTC. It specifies CASSPTSGGFNEQFF.

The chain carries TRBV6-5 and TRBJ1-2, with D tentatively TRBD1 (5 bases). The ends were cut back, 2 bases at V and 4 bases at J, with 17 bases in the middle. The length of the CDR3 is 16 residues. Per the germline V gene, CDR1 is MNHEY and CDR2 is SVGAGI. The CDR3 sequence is CASSYTTTPGGYGYTF. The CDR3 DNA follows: TGTGCCAGCAGTTACACGACTACCCCCGGGGGCTATGGCTACACCTTC.

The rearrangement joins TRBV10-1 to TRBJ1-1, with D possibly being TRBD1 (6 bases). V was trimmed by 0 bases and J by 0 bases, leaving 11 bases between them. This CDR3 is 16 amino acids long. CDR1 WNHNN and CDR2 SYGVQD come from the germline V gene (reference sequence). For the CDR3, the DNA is TGCGCCAGCAGTGAGTCGGTGGGACACCTGAACACTGAAGCTTTCTTT. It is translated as CASSESVGHLNTEAFF.

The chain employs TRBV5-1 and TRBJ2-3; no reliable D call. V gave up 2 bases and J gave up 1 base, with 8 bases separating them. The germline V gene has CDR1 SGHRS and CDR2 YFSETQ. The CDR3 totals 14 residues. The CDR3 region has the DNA TGCGCCAGCAGCTTAGGAGCAGGCACAGATACGCAGTATTTT. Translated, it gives CASSLGAGTDTQYF.

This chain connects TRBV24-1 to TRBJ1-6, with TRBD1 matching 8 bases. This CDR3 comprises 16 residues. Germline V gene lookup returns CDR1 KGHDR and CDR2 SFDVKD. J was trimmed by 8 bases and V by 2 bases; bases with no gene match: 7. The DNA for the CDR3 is TGTGCCACCAGTGATTCTCGACAGGGGCTTCATTCACCCCTCCACTTT. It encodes CATSDSRQGLHSPLHF.